The rows below give T cell receptor beta chains drawn from one sample of a study of blood T cells in healthy people across ages. TCRdb reanalysed the 5' RACE reads using MiXCR and keeps one entry per CDR3 protein. Of fewer than 900,000 distinct CDR3 sequences listed, 35% to 40% are singletons. The specimen was blood. Every receptor here comes from a man between 18 and 29 years old in good health. Both conserved end residues are part of each CDR3. The D gene is left open where the match is weak. Clone size, where shown, is once, few, many, or a class for clones that have expanded.

D gene,J gene,V gene,clone size,CDR3 DNA,CDR3 protein
NA,TRBJ1-1,TRBV10-3,few,TGTGCCATCGCCGCACATCAAGAAAACACTGAAGCTTTCTTT,CAIAAHQENTEAFF
NA,TRBJ2-1,TRBV28,NA,TGTGCCAGCATCCCCCGGCCCGGTCTACAAGAGACCCAGTTCTTC,CASIPRPGLQETQFF
NA,TRBJ2-7,TRBV7-3,few,TGTGCCAGCAGCTTTGATGGGAGGTACAATGAGCAGTACTTC,CASSFDGRYNEQYF
NA,TRBJ2-7,TRBV9,NA,TGTGCCAGCAGCCCTGGGGCCCCCGAGCAGTACTTC,CASSPGAPEQYF
NA,TRBJ2-1,TRBV5-6,NA,TGTGCCAGCAGCTTGGTGTCGGAGCCAGGGTGGTTCTTT,CASSLVSEPGWFF
NA,TRBJ2-2,TRBV10-3,few,TGTGCCATCCGGGTTGGGACCGGGGAGCTGTTTTTT,CAIRVGTGELFF
TRBD2,TRBJ2-7,TRBV25-1,NA,TGTGCCAGCTCTCAAGCGGGGTCCTCCTACAATGAGCAGTACTTC,CASSQAGSSYNEQYF
NA,TRBJ2-7,TRBV12-3/TRBV12-4,NA,TGTGCCAGCAGAAGGGAGGTGGGCGAGCAGTACTTC,CASRREVGEQYF
NA,TRBJ2-5,TRBV30,NA,TGTGCCTGGAAGGGGCAGGAGACCCAGTACTTC,CAWKGQETQYF
TRBD1,TRBJ2-4,TRBV7-2,few,TGTGCCAGCAGCACGACAGGGTTAAACATTCAGTACTTC,CASSTTGLNIQYF
NA,TRBJ2-1,TRBV7-3,NA,TGTGCCAGCAGCTACAGCGAGGTATCCTACAATGAGCAGTTCTTC,CASSYSEVSYNEQFF
NA,TRBJ2-4,TRBV5-1,many,TGCGCCAGCCGACCCCACAGCACGTCGGGAAACATTCAGTACTTC,CASRPHSTSGNIQYF
NA,TRBJ1-1,TRBV24-1,NA,TGTGCCACCAGTGATCCGGGTTTGGGCACTGAAGCTTTCTTT,CATSDPGLGTEAFF
TRBD1,TRBJ2-1,TRBV5-1,few,TGCGCCAGCAGCAGCGGGACAGGGTACGGCGATGAGCAGTTCTTC,CASSSGTGYGDEQFF
TRBD1,TRBJ2-5,TRBV7-2,NA,TGTGCCAGCAGATACAGGGGGCGAGAGACCCAGTACTTC,CASRYRGRETQYF
NA,TRBJ2-1,TRBV4-3,many,TGCGCCAGCAGCCGTGTCGGACAGCGACCCTACAATGAGCAGTTCTTC,CASSRVGQRPYNEQFF
TRBD1,TRBJ1-2,TRBV4-1,few,TGCGCCAGCAGCCAGCTCCGGGACAGGCGAAACTATGGCTACACCTTC,CASSQLRDRRNYGYTF